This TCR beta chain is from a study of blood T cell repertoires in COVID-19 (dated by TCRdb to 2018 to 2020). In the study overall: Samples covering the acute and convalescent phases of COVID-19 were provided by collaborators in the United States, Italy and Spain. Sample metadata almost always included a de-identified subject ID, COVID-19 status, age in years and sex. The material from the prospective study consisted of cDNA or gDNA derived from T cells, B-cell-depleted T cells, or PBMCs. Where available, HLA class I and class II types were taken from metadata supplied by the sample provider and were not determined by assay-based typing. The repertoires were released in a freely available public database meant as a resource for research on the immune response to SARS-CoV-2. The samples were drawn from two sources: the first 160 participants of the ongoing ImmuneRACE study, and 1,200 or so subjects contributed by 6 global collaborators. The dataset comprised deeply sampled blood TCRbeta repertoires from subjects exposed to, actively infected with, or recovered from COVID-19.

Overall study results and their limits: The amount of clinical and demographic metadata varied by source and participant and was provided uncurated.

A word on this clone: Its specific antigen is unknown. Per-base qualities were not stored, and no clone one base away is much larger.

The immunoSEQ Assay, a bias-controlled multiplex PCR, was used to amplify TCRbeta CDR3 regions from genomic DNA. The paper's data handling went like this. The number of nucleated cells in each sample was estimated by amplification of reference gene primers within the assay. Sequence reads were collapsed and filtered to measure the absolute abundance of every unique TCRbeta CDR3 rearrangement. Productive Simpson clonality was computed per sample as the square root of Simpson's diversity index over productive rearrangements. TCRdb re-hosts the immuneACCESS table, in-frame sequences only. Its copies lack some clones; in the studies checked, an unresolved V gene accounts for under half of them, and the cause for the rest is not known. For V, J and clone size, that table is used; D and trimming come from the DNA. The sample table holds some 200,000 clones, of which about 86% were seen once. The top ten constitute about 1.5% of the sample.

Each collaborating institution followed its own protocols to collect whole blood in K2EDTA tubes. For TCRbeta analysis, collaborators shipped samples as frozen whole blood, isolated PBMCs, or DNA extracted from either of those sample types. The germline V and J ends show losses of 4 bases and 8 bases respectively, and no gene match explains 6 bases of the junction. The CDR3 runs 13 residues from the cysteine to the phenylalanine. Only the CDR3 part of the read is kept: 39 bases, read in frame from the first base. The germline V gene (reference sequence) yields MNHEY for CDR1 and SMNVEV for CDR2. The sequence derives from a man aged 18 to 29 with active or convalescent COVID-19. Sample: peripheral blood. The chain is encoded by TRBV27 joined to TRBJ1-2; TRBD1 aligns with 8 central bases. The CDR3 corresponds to CASSSQGAWGYTF. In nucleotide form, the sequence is TGTGCCAGCAGTTCCCAGGGGGCATGGGGCTACACCTTC.